This T cell receptor beta chain derives from a study of blood T cell repertoires in COVID-19. The data were produced by immunoSEQ multiplex PCR, yet TCRdb's version contains in-frame clones alone and is incomplete. The sample lists roughly 30,000 clones, approximately 81% occurring once. The CDR3 extends over 15 amino acids. V gave up 4 bases and J gave up 10 bases; unmatched junction bases: 6. Per germline, CDR1 LGHDT and CDR2 YNNKEL (reference sequence). V usage is TRBV3-1 (or the pseudogene TRBV3-2) and J usage is TRBJ2-1; TRBD2 matches at 14 bases. The TCR was taken from a human donor with acute or convalescent COVID-19. The donor label of this sample is uncertain. Material for sequencing was peripheral blood. CDR3 loop: CASSRLAGGHGEQFF. DNA of the CDR3: TGTGCCAGCAGCCGACTAGCGGGGGGGCATGGCGAGCAGTTCTTC.